One sample yielded the 5 T cell receptor beta chains listed below, sequenced in a study of T cell repertoires in cytomegalovirus infection (dated by TCRdb to about 2019). The run used an Illumina HiSeq 1500. The public reads were quality trimmed at Q25 with fastp and then assembled into clones with MiXCR by TCRdb, keeping productive beta chains. Every entry covers one CDR3 protein and lists the most common genes and DNA from its rows. The sample yields roughly 100,000 distinct CDR3 sequences; roughly 41% were counted once. Roughly 70% of the sample is taken by the ten largest. Their antigen targets remain unknown. This specimen's treatment or condition label, per the study, means: in vitro stimulation with specific CMV peptide epitopes to enrich CMV-specific T cells. Sample: CD8+ T cells from cultured PBMCs, taken from culture after CMV antigen stimulation. All receptors derive from a human donor in good health (CMV status not recorded). Some clones in this sample may be carry-over from other donors' samples.

The chain couples TRBV11-2 to TRBJ2-2; D remains ambiguous. Deletions cut 5 bases from V and 8 bases from J, with 15 bases between. CDR1 SGHAT and CDR2 FQNNGV come from the germline V gene. CDR3 length: 14 amino acids. CDR3 DNA: TGTGCCAGCAGCGCCAGTGAAGGTCGAGGGGAGCTGTTTTTT. Amino acids: CASSASEGRGELFF.

The CDR3 protein is CASSSPLTGLYKDTQYF. In nucleotides, the CDR3 is TGTGCCAGCAGTTCCCCCCTGACAGGGCTCTACAAAGATACGCAGTATTTT. The V and J genes are TRBV12-3 or TRBV12-4 and TRBJ2-3, with 7 positions matching TRBD1. The CDR3 totals 17 residues. J lost 5 bases, V lost 4 bases, and 15 bases had no gene match.

This chain links TRBV5-4 with TRBJ2-7; 7 bases are a match to TRBD1. CDR1 SGHNT and CDR2 YYREEE come from the germline V gene (reference sequence). The junction had 7 bases not matched to a gene; V was cut back by 0 bases and J by 1 base. CDR3 length: 16 amino acids. CDR3 DNA sequence: TGTGCCAGCAGCTTGGCTCTAGGGGGCCTTTCCTACGAGCAGTACTTC. Translation: CASSLALGGLSYEQYF.

The chain links TRBV7-8 to TRBJ2-6; tentatively, D is TRBD1 or TRBD2 (5 bases each). Germline V gives CDR1 SGHVS, CDR2 FQNEAQ. V was pared by 6 bases and J by 4 bases, with 19 bases between. CDR3 size: 17 residues. CDR3: CASSQSGWGLGANVLTF. In nucleotides, the CDR3 is TGTGCCAGCAGTCAAAGCGGATGGGGCCTCGGGGCCAACGTCCTGACTTTC.

This clonotype has at least ten counts. This chain connects TRBV10-2 to TRBJ2-5; D is possibly TRBD1 or TRBD2 (6 bases each). Trimming stripped 8 bases from V and 4 bases from J, with 11 bases between. CDR1 is WSHSY and CDR2 is SAAADI in the germline V gene. This CDR3 has 12 residues. CDR3 region: CASRRGAETQYF. CDR3 in DNA: TGCGCCAGCCGTAGGGGGGCAGAGACCCAGTACTTC.